This entry describes one TCR beta chain. Its target is unknown. The template switching step added UMIs that contained a 6-nucleotide sample barcode. Reanalyzing the 5' RACE reads, TCRdb keeps one entry per CDR3 protein, without DNA. This sample's table reports some 83,000 distinct CDR3 sequences. This specimen belongs to a study of monozygotic twins with inflammatory bowel disease. Study-level results: Repertoire similarity did not differ between concordant and discordant twins, possibly owing to limited power.

The CDR3 runs 17 residues. Germline loops: CDR1 SGHDN, CDR2 FVKESK. This sequence was found in a human donor with ulcerative colitis or Crohn's disease, or a healthy co-twin of an affected twin (not recorded which). The chain employs TRBV14 and TRBJ2-1; TCRdb calls TRBD2, which cannot be checked without DNA. The sequenced material came from blood. This CDR3 is CASSRRRASGGYNEQFF.